Included here is one TCR beta chain sequence, with context. This sample stems from a study of blood T cell repertoires in COVID-19. The overall study: The study drew acute and convalescent COVID-19 samples from the United States, Italy and Spain. Sources were T cells, B-cell-depleted T cells, or PBMCs; the material itself was cDNA or gDNA.

CDR3 length: 17 residues. Per germline, CDR1 LGHDT and CDR2 YNNKEL (reference sequence). V lost 4 bases and J lost 6; bases outside the gene matches: 18. Authors' methods: Amplification with reference gene primers provided the estimates of nucleated cell counts. Some clones are missing from TCRdb's copy, which holds only in-frame ones; the method was immunoSEQ multiplex PCR. V and J calls and clone size follow that table, whereas D and trimming were derived from the DNA. The sample has a few hundred thousand clones; roughly 89% are singletons. The chain recombines TRBV3-1 (or the pseudogene TRBV3-2) with TRBJ2-7; 7 bases fit TRBD2. The clonotype was recovered from a woman under 40 with active or convalescent COVID-19. The material sequenced was peripheral blood. The CDR3 coding sequence is TGTGCCAGCAGCCCTTTCTCACTCCGGGGGGAGGGTGGCGAGCAGTACTTC. Its translation: CASSPFSLRGEGGEQYF.